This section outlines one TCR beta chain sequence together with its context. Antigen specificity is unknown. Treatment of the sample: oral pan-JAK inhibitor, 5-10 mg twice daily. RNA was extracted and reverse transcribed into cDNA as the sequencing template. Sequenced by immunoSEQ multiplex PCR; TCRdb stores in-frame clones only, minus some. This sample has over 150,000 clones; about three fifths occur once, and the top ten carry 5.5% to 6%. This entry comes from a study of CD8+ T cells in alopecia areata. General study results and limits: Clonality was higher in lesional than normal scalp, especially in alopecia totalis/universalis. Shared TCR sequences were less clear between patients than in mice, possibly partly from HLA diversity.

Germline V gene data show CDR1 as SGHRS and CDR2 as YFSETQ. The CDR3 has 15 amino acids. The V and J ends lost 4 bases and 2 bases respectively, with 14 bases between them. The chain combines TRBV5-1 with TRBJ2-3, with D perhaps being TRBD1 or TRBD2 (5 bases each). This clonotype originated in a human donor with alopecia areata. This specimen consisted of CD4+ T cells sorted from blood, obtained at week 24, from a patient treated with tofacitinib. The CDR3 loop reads CASSPVGELTDTQYF. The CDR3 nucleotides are TGCGCCAGCAGCCCAGTGGGGGAGCTCACAGATACGCAGTATTTT.